Listed below are T cell receptor beta chains from one sample, sequenced in a study of immune characterization of retroperitoneal liposarcoma. Each CDR3 protein gets one entry after TCRdb re-called the PCR reads with MiXCR. This repertoire shows 9,000 to 13,000 distinct CDR3 sequences, around a quarter found once; its top ten account for under 9.5%. Sequencing was performed on tumor tissue. The source of these receptors is a male donor with retroperitoneal liposarcoma. Both conserved end residues are part of each CDR3. A D gene is named only where the DNA matches it firmly. The listing skips clone size in some rows; elsewhere it reads once, few, many or a size class.

V: TRBV6-1; D: NA; size: medium-sized; J: TRBJ2-5; DNA: TGTGCCAGCAGTGAAGGGACGGGGAGTTGGGGGGAGACCCAGTACTTC; CDR3: CASSEGTGSWGETQYF
V: TRBV12-3/TRBV12-4; D: NA; size: many; J: TRBJ2-1; DNA: TGTGCCAGCAGTTTTGGGTCGTTAACCGGTTACAATGAGCAGTTCTTC; CDR3: CASSFGSLTGYNEQFF
V: TRBV6-1; D: NA; size: NA; J: TRBJ2-1; DNA: TGTGCCAGCAGTAGGACCATGGGGGGGCACTACAATGAGCAGTTCTTC; CDR3: CASSRTMGGHYNEQFF
V: TRBV6-1; D: NA; size: NA; J: TRBJ1-1; DNA: TGTGCCAGCAGAGCGTCCCGGGAGACTGAAGCTTTCTTT; CDR3: CASRASRETEAFF
V: TRBV4-1; D: NA; size: NA; J: TRBJ2-1; DNA: TGCGCCAGCAGCCAAAGCCGGGGGCAGTTCGATGAGCAGTTCTTC; CDR3: CASSQSRGQFDEQFF
V: TRBV6-1; D: NA; size: NA; J: TRBJ1-2; DNA: TGTGCCAGCAGTTTCGCCTATGGCTACACCTTC; CDR3: CASSFAYGYTF
V: TRBV7-2; D: TRBD1; size: NA; J: TRBJ2-3; DNA: TGTGCCAGCAGCGCCCGACAGGGCGGAAGCACAGATACGCAGTATTTT; CDR3: CASSARQGGSTDTQYF
V: TRBV7-9; D: TRBD2; size: few; J: TRBJ2-1; DNA: TGTGCCAGCAGCTTTACTAGCGGGAGTGGGTCGCTGGAGACCCAGTTCTTC; CDR3: CASSFTSGSGSLETQFF
V: TRBV11-3; D: NA; size: few; J: TRBJ2-1; DNA: TGTGCCAGCAGCCAGGGGCCCTACGAGCAGTTCTTC; CDR3: CASSQGPYEQFF
V: TRBV4-1; D: NA; size: few; J: TRBJ2-5; DNA: TGCGCCAGCAGCTCATGGGACTTGCAAGAGACCCAGTACTTC; CDR3: CASSSWDLQETQYF
V: TRBV7-2; D: NA; size: NA; J: TRBJ2-1; DNA: TGTGCCAGCAGCTCAGGACGGGCGGTCAATGAGCAGTTCTTC; CDR3: CASSSGRAVNEQFF